What follows describes a single T cell receptor (beta chain). Its antigen is still unknown. The ends were cut back, 6 bases at V and 0 bases at J, with 6 bases in the middle. The length of the CDR3 is 14 residues. The germline gives CDR1 LNHDA, CDR2 SQIVND (reference sequence). The data are from a study of shared clonotypes between healthy human individuals. On the study more broadly: Researchers assigned three CD4 naive, three CD4 memory, two CD8 naive and one CD8 memory plate to each donor. Broader study findings: Larger estimated richness was generally recorded for naive subsets relative to memory subsets. Blood was the only sampled material, and tissue repertoires likely differ.

Sequencing used immunoSEQ multiplex PCR; TCRdb keeps in-frame clones, though not all of them. This sample has about 1 million clones; under 80% occur once, and the top ten carry 1.2% to 1.5%. The donors were all Caucasian adults (living in Nashville, Tennessee). Input material: memory CD4+ T cells sorted from blood. The sample's subset: CD45RA-negative fraction. The chain uses TRBV19 and TRBJ1-6; D not resolved. This clonotype was obtained from a young man in good health. Here the CDR3 DNA reads TGTGCCAGTAGCCGGAGCTCCTATAATTCACCCCTCCACTTT. Encoded protein: CASSRSSYNSPLHF.